Below, one TCR beta chain is given with its context. Its antigen has not been determined. No base-level quality is on record; no much larger clone is a single base apart. This specimen belongs to a study of CD8+ T cells in alopecia areata (dated by TCRdb to 2016 to 2019). About the study as a whole: Treated patients were enrolled in an open-label pilot trial of oral tofacitinib at 5 to 10 mg twice daily for moderate-to-severe alopecia areata. Biopsies were taken from tofacitinib-treated patients at baseline and again at 4 and 24 weeks into treatment, and several of those patients also had a later scalp biopsy. Tofacitinib was administered for 6 to 18 months, and 6 months of follow-up off drug were then conducted to assess delayed response and recurrence. immunoSEQ multiplex PCR using 35 Vbeta forward primers and 13 Jbeta reverse primers was used to amplify TCRbeta CDR3 regions. In humans, TCRbeta sequencing was performed on scalp tissue and on sorted CD4+ and CD8+ peripheral blood T cells from healthy controls and from patients with patchy or totalis/universalis alopecia areata. In both human patients and the C3H/HeJ mouse model, the study applied high-throughput TCRbeta sequencing to look at T cell clonal expansion in alopecia areata. Clonality in the scalp was compared among normal scalp (n=4), patchy alopecia areata scalp (n=8), and alopecia totalis/universalis scalp (n=8). The SALT score, which quantifies the percentage of affected scalp surface area, was used to measure disease severity in treated patients. The RNA source kit depended on sample type: the PAXgene miRNA kit for fixed scalp, the miRNeasy kit for PBMCs, and the RNeasy kit for mouse skin. On the study overall, not on this receptor specifically: During tofacitinib treatment, many expanded lesional clones remained in scalp and blood, and this persistence may partly explain relapse after treatment is stopped. Compared with normal scalp, lesional scalp, particularly in alopecia totalis/universalis, had higher clonality and more expanded CD8+ clones, which suggests antigenic drive. Scalp clonality and the number of expanded CD8+ clones among the top 100 scalp clones were significantly decreased by tofacitinib. TCR sequences shared between patients were less clear than in mice, possibly partly because of HLA diversity in the patient population. Because the treated cohort was small and had just a single nonresponder, larger studies are needed to establish links between baseline CD8+ expansion and response. Unlike mouse skin, which is dominated by gammadelta T cells, normal human skin has resident alphabeta T cells that are also sequenced, and this complicates analysis of the scalp TCR repertoire.

The CDR3, from cysteine to phenylalanine, totals 17 residues. Only the CDR3 region is kept as DNA, spanning 51 bases read in frame from base 1. Reading the germline V gene gives CDR1 LGHNT and CDR2 FRNRAP. V drops 1 base and J drops 4 bases, leaving 20 bases in between. Library construction relied on the immunoSEQ multiplex PCR assay. RNA was extracted from all samples and reverse transcribed into cDNA as template for TCR sequencing. SuperScript III was used for first-strand cDNA synthesis, primed with a 2:1 mix of oligo-dT and random hexamers. Amplification bias was assessed with a synthetic immune receptor repertoire, and residual bias was removed computationally. As for the original processing: Raw reads were preprocessed to remove errors, and CDR3 was defined by IMGT conventions from the conserved cysteine to phenylalanine. Clonality was computed as 1 minus the Shannon entropy, with the entropy normalized by log2 of the number of productive unique TCRs. Whether each scalp clone was CD4 or CD8 was inferred by checking scalp TCRbeta sequences against the CD4 and CD8 repertoires from sorted blood. Imported from immuneACCESS, the table was reduced by TCRdb to in-frame sequences with V and J called. These copies leave out some clones; in studies compared against another copy, an unresolved V gene accounts for under half, and the cause of the remainder is not known. For V, J and clone size, that table is used; D and trimming come from the DNA. The sample table holds about 210,000 clones, of which less than 75% were seen once. Jointly, the top ten make up roughly 1.5% of the sample.

The time point label, read with the paper, signifies: four to five weeks on oral tofacitinib. What this sample's treatment or condition label stands for: oral pan-JAK inhibitor, 5-10 mg twice daily. Peripheral blood and lesional scalp punch biopsies were obtained from patients with alopecia areata. PBMCs were isolated by density centrifugation and stained for CD3, CD4 and CD8, and CD4+ and CD8+ T cells were sorted on a FACSAria. The rearrangement joined TRBV12-5 to TRBJ2-7, with TRBD2 as a weak D call on 5 bases. The TCR originated in a human donor with alopecia areata. Specimen: CD4+ T cells sorted from blood, collected at week 4, from a patient treated with tofacitinib. The DNA is as follows: TGTGCTAGTGGTTTGGCACTCTGGACTCCCGGCGGGTACGAGCAGTACTTC. This is translated as CASGLALWTPGGYEQYF.